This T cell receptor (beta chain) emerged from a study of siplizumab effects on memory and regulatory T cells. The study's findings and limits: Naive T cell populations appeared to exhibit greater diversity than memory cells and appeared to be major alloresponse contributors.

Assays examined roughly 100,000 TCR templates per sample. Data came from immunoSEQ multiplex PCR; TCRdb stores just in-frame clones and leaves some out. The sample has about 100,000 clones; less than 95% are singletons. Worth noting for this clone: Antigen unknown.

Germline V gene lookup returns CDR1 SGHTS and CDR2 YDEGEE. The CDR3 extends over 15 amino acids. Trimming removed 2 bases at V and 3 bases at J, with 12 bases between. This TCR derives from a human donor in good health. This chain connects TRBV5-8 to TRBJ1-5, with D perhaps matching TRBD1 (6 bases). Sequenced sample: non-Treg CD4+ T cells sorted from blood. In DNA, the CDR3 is TGTGCCAGCAGCTTAGGGGGGCAGATCAATCAGCCCCAGCATTTT. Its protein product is CASSLGGQINQPQHF. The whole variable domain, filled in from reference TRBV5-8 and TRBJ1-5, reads EAGVTQSPTHLIKTRGQQATLRCSPISGHTSVYWYQQALGLGLQFLLWYDEGEERNRGNFPPRFSGRQFPNYSSELNVNALELEDSALYLCASSLGGQINQPQHFGDGTRLSIL.